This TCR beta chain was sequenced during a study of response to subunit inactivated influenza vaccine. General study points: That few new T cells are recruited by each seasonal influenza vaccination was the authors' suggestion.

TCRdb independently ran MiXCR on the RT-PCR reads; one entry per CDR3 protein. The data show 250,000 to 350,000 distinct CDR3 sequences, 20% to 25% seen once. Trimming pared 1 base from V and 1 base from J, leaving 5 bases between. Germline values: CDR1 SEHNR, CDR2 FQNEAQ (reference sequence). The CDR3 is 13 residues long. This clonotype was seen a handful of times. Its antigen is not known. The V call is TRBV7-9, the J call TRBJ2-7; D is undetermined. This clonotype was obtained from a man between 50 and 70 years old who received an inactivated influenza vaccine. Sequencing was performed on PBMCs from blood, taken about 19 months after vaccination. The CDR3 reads CASSLVRSYEQYF. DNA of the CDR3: TGTGCCAGCAGCTTAGTAAGGTCCTACGAGCAGTACTTC.